This T cell receptor (beta chain) stems from a study of OX40 agonist ivuxolimab in advanced cancers. Generated by immunoSEQ multiplex PCR, the TCRdb table keeps only in-frame clones and is missing some. Here the sample spans 77,000 or so clones, 90% to 95% being singletons. The receptor comes from an adult with an advanced solid tumor such as melanoma, head and neck, liver or kidney cancer. The sample in question was CD4+ or CD8+ T cells sorted from blood, obtained in a trial of the OX40 agonist ivuxolimab.

The CDR3 DNA reads TGCGCCAGCAGCTCCTCGGACGGGATTCAAGAGACCCAGTACTTC. It is translated as CASSSSDGIQETQYF. The rearrangement joins TRBV5-1 to TRBJ2-5; weak D call: TRBD2 (5 bases). V shed 3 bases and J shed 2 bases, with 14 bases lying between them. Germline V CDR1 and CDR2: SGHRS, YFSETQ. The CDR3 has 15 amino acids.